The T cell receptor beta chain described here comes from a study of shared clonotypes between healthy human individuals. Study context: The study drew on a couple of women and three men aged 18 to 49 as donors.

V lost 6 bases to trimming and J lost 6 bases, with 10 bases between them. This CDR3 spans 11 amino acids. The germline V gene has CDR1 DFQATT and CDR2 SNEGSKA (reference sequence). Worth noting for this clone: Other DNA sequences from this sample encode an identical CDR3 as well.

Sorted-subset replicate PCR reactions were performed with approximately 190 ng DNA, corresponding to roughly 29,000 T cell genomes. Here immunoSEQ multiplex PCR was the method, and the copy in TCRdb shows in-frame clones only, minus some. The table lists about 2.4 million clones, approximately 94% of them singletons. Sequenced sample: naive CD4+ T cells from PBMCs. Subset defined: CD45RA+ positively selected. The TCR comes from a man aged 18 to 30 in good health. Some clones in this sample may be carry-over from other donors' samples. The chain links TRBV20-1 to TRBJ2-3, with D hard to call. CDR3 bases: TGCAGTGCGGGAAGTCCGGATACGCAGTATTTT. It specifies CSAGSPDTQYF.